The rows below give T cell receptor beta chains drawn from one sample of a study of blood T cell repertoires in COVID-19. Sequencing used immunoSEQ multiplex PCR; TCRdb keeps in-frame clones, though not all of them. The table lists about 210,000 clones, around 82% of them singletons. The sample comprised peripheral blood. These receptors came from a man aged 45-65 years with active or convalescent COVID-19. CDR3s include the opening cysteine and the closing phenylalanine or tryptophan. D genes are given only for firm matches. Expanded clones are given a class, and other clones once, few, many or no size at all.

J: TRBJ2-5; size: NA; D: NA; V: TRBV9; DNA: TGTGCCAGCAGCGTATGGGGGAGGTCCCAAGAGACCCAGTACTTC; CDR3: CASSVWGRSQETQYF
J: TRBJ1-2; size: NA; D: TRBD1; V: TRBV5-1; DNA: TGCGCCAGCAGCTTGTCTGGGAAATCGACAGGGGAGTATGGCTACACCTTC; CDR3: CASSLSGKSTGEYGYTF
J: TRBJ1-4; size: once; D: NA; V: TRBV5-1; DNA: TGCGCCAGCAGCTTGGAAGGGACAAGAGATGAAAAACTGTTTTTT; CDR3: CASSLEGTRDEKLFF
J: TRBJ1-5; size: NA; D: NA; V: TRBV4-3; DNA: TGCGCCAGCAGCCAAGATGTCGGTCAGCCCCAGCATTTT; CDR3: CASSQDVGQPQHF
J: TRBJ1-5; size: NA; D: TRBD1; V: TRBV5-6; DNA: TGTGCCAGCAGCTTACAGGGGCGAATTCAGCCCCAGCATTTT; CDR3: CASSLQGRIQPQHF
J: TRBJ1-5; size: NA; D: NA; V: TRBV2; DNA: TGTGCCAGCAGTCCAGACAGACATAGCAATCAGCCCCAGCATTTT; CDR3: CASSPDRHSNQPQHF
J: TRBJ2-7; size: many; D: TRBD2; V: TRBV27; DNA: TGTGCCAGCAGTTTCCCGAGGACTAGCGGGGGCCCCTACGAGCAGTACTTC; CDR3: CASSFPRTSGGPYEQYF
J: TRBJ2-2; size: NA; D: NA; V: TRBV10-2; DNA: TGCGCCAGCAGTGTCGCGTCGAACACCGGGGAGCTGTTTTTT; CDR3: CASSVASNTGELFF
J: TRBJ1-6; size: NA; D: TRBD1; V: TRBV11-2; DNA: TGTGCCAGCAGCAGGACAGGGGAGATGCTGGGATCACCCCTCCACTTT; CDR3: CASSRTGEMLGSPLHF
J: TRBJ2-3; size: NA; D: NA; V: TRBV18; DNA: TGTGCCAGCTCACCCTCCACAGATACGCAGTATTTT; CDR3: CASSPSTDTQYF
J: TRBJ1-1; size: NA; D: NA; V: TRBV27; DNA: TGTGCCAGCAGTTTTAGGAGGGGAACAGAGGCTTTCTTT; CDR3: CASSFRRGTEAFF
J: TRBJ1-3; size: NA; D: NA; V: TRBV30; DNA: TGTGCCTGGAGTGTGGGGGGGGGAAACACCATATATTTT; CDR3: CAWSVGGGNTIYF
J: TRBJ1-4; size: NA; D: TRBD1; V: TRBV30; DNA: TGTGCAACAACAGGGGGCGGAGAAAAACTGTTTTTT; CDR3: CATTGGGEKLFF
J: TRBJ2-2; size: once; D: TRBD1; V: TRBV2; DNA: TGTGCCAGCACTCCCTCAGGGGGCGCCGACACCGGGGAGCTGTTTTTT; CDR3: CASTPSGGADTGELFF
J: TRBJ1-5; size: once; D: NA; V: TRBV28; DNA: TGTGCCAGCCGGGGACACCGACTGGGTCAGCCCCAGCATTTT; CDR3: CASRGHRLGQPQHF
J: TRBJ1-1; size: NA; D: NA; V: TRBV18; DNA: TGTGCCAGCTCACTCGGAGCCGTGAACACTGAAGCTTTCTTT; CDR3: CASSLGAVNTEAFF
J: TRBJ1-6; size: NA; D: NA; V: TRBV29-1; DNA: TGCAGCGTTGAGGTGTCAGCGGATTCACCCCTCCACTTT; CDR3: CSVEVSADSPLHF
J: TRBJ2-3; size: NA; D: TRBD2; V: TRBV29-1; DNA: TGCAGCGTTGACGGACTAGCGGGAGAAGATACGCAGTATTTT; CDR3: CSVDGLAGEDTQYF
J: TRBJ1-4; size: NA; D: NA; V: TRBV2; DNA: TGTGCCAGCAGAATTCGTGTCTCAGGGACAACTAATGAAAAACTGTTTTTT; CDR3: CASRIRVSGTTNEKLFF
J: TRBJ1-2; size: once; D: NA; V: TRBV19; DNA: TGTGCCAGTAAACCGGTCTCATCGGTGGATGGCTACACCTTC; CDR3: CASKPVSSVDGYTF
J: TRBJ2-5; size: NA; D: NA; V: TRBV21-1; DNA: TGTGCCAGCAGCAATGGGAGGTTGGTGGGGGTTCAAGAGACCCAGTACTTC; CDR3: CASSNGRLVGVQETQYF
J: TRBJ2-5; size: NA; D: TRBD2; V: TRBV20-1; DNA: TGCAGTGCTAGTAGACTAGCGGGGGGGACCCAAGAGACCCAATACTTC; CDR3: CSASRLAGGTQETQYF
J: TRBJ2-7; size: NA; D: TRBD1; V: TRBV6-5; DNA: TGTGCCAGCACCGGGACAGGGGTCTACGAGCAGTACTTC; CDR3: CASTGTGVYEQYF
J: TRBJ2-1; size: NA; D: NA; V: TRBV5-1; DNA: TGCGCCAGCAGCTTGGAACAGGGCGGTCGCAATGAGCAGTTCTTC; CDR3: CASSLEQGGRNEQFF
J: TRBJ2-1; size: NA; D: NA; V: TRBV27; DNA: TGTGCCAGCAGTTTCAAAGACCTGGGAAGAAGGAGGGCCTACAATGAGCAGTTCTTC; CDR3: CASSFKDLGRRRAYNEQFF
J: TRBJ1-1; size: NA; D: TRBD1; V: TRBV29-1; DNA: TGCAGCGTTGATTGGACAGGAAGGAACACTGAAGCTTTCTTT; CDR3: CSVDWTGRNTEAFF
J: TRBJ2-2; size: NA; D: TRBD1; V: TRBV10-2; DNA: TGCGCCAGCAGTGAAACAGGGGTTTCTTTGGGGGAGCTGTTTTTT; CDR3: CASSETGVSLGELFF
J: TRBJ2-7; size: NA; D: TRBD2; V: TRBV11-2; DNA: TGTGCCAGCAGTCTTCCCCGCGGGGGGCCCGGGCAGTACTTC; CDR3: CASSLPRGGPGQYF